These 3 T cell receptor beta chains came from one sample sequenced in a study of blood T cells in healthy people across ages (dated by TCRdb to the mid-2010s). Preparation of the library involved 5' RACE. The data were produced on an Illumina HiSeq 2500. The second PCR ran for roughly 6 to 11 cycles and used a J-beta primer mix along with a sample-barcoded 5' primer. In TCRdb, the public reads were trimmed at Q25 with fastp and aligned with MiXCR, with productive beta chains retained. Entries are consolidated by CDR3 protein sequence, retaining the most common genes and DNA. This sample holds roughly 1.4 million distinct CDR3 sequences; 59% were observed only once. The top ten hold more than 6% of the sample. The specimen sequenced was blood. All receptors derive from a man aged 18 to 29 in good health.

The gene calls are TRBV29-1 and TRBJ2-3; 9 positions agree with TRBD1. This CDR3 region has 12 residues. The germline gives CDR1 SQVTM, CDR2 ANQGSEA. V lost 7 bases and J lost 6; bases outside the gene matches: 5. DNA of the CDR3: TGCAGCGGAAGACAGGGGGACGATACGCAGTATTTT. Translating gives CSGRQGDDTQYF.

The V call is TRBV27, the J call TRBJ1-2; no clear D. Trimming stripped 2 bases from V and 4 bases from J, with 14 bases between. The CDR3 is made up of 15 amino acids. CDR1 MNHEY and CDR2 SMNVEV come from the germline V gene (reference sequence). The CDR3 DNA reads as TGTGCCAGCAGTTTAATGCACGGGTCTGGCTATGGCTACACCTTC. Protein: CASSLMHGSGYGYTF.

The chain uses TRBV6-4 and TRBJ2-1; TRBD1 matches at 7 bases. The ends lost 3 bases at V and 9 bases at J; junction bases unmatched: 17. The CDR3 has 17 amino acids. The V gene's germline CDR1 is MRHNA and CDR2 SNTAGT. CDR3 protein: CASSDTFGTGVMVEQFF. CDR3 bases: TGTGCCAGCAGTGATACGTTTGGCACAGGGGTAATGGTTGAGCAGTTCTTC.